This entry concerns a single T cell receptor (beta chain). Its cognate antigen is unknown. Libraries were prepared by immunoSEQ multiplex PCR; TCRdb keeps only in-frame clonotypes and omits some of them. The repertoire consists of about 31,000 clones, with about nine tenths occurring once and the leading ten covering over 4.5%. The sample belongs to a study of a mutant IDH1 vaccine in newly diagnosed glioma. Time point described: week 47, end of study. Every single dose of the vaccine, 300 ug of mutant IDH1 20-mer peptide, came with topical imiquimod. Germline V gene data show CDR1 as MNHNY and CDR2 as SVGAGI (reference sequence). The CDR3 sequence is 13 residues long. Trimming pared 7 bases from V and 2 bases from J, leaving 9 bases between.

The clonotype was recovered from a woman in her forties with glioma. This chain connects TRBV6-6 to TRBJ1-5, with a possible D match to TRBD1 (5 bases). The specimen was PBMCs, collected from a glioma patient whose treatment included an IDH1 peptide vaccine. In nucleotides, the CDR3 is TGTGCCAGCAAGGGGATAGGCAATCAGCCCCAGCATTTT. Protein sequence: CASKGIGNQPQHF.